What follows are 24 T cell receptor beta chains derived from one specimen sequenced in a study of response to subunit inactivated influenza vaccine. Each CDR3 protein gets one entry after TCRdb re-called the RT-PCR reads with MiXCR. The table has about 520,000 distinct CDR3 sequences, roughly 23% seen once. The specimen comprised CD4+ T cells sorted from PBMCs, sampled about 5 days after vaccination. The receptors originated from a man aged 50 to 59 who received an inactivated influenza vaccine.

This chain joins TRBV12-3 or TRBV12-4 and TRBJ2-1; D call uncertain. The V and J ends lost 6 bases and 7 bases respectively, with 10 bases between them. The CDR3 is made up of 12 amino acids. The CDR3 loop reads CASRTKINEQFF. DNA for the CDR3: TGTGCCAGCAGGACGAAAATAAATGAGCAGTTCTTC.

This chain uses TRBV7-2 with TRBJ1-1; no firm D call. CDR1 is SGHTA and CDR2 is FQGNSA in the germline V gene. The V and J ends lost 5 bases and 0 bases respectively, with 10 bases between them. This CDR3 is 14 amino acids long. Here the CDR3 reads CASSPAGMNTEAFF. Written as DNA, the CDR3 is TGTGCCAGCAGCCCCGCGGGCATGAACACTGAAGCTTTCTTT.

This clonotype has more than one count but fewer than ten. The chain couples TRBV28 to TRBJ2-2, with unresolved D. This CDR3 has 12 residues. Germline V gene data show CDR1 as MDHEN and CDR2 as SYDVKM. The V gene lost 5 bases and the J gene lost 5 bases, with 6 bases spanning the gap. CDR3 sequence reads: CASSPTTGELFF. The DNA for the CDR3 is TGTGCCAGCAGTCCAACAACCGGGGAGCTGTTTTTT. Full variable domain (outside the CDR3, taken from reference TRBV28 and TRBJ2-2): DVKVTQSSRYLVKRTGEKVFLECVQDMDHENMFWYRQDPGLGLRLIYFSYDVKMKEKGDIPEGYSVSREKKERFSLILESASTNQTSMYLCASSPTTGELFFGEGSRLTVL.

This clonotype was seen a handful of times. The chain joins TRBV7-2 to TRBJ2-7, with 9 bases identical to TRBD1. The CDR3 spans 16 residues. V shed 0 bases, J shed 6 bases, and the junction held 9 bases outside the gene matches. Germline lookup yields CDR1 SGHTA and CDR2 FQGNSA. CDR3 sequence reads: CASSLAEGQGRSEQYF. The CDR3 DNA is TGTGCCAGCAGCTTAGCAGAGGGACAGGGTCGGAGCGAGCAGTACTTC.

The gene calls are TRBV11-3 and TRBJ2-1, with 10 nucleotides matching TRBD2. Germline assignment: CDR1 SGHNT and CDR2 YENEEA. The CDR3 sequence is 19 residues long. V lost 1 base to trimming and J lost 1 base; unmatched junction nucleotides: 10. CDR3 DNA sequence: TGTGCCAGCAGCTTAGGTCTAGCGGGGGACTCGGGGTCCTACAATGAGCAGTTCTTC. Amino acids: CASSLGLAGDSGSYNEQFF.

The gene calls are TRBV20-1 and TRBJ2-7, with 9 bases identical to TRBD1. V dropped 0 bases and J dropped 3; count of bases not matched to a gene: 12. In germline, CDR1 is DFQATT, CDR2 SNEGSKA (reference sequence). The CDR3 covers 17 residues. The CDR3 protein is CSARDSPGTGSHYEQYF. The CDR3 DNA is TGCAGTGCTAGAGATAGCCCGGGGACAGGGTCCCACTACGAGCAGTACTTC.

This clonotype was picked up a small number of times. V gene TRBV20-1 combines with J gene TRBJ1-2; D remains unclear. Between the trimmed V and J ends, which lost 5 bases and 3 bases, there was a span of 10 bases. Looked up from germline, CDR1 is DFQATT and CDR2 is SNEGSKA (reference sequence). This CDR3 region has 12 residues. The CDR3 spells CSAPHNYYGYTF. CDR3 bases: TGCAGTGCTCCTCACAATTACTATGGCTACACCTTC.

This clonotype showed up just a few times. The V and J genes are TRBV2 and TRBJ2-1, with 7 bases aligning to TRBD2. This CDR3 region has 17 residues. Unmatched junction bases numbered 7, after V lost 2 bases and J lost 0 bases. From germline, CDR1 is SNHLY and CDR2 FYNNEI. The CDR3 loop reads CASSERSGVSSYNEQFF. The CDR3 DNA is TGTGCCAGCAGTGAACGGAGCGGGGTCAGCTCCTACAATGAGCAGTTCTTC.

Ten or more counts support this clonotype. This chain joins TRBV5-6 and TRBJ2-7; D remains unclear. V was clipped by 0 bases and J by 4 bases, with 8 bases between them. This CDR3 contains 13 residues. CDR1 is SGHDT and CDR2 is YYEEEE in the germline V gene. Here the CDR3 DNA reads TGTGCCAGCAGCTTGGACAGTAAATACGAGCAGTACTTC. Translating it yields CASSLDSKYEQYF.

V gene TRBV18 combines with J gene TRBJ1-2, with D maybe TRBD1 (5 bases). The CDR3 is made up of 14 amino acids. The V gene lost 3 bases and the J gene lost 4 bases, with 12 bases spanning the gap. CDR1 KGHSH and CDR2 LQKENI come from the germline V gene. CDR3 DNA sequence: TGTGCCAGCTCACCGGGGCGTCAGTCCTATGGCTACACCTTC. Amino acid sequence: CASSPGRQSYGYTF.

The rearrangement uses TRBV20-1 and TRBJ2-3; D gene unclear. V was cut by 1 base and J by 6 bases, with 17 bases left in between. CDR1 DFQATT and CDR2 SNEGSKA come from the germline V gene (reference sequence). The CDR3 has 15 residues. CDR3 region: CSARVDPIGTDTQYF. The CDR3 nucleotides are TGCAGTGCTAGAGTGGACCCCATAGGAACCGATACGCAGTATTTT.

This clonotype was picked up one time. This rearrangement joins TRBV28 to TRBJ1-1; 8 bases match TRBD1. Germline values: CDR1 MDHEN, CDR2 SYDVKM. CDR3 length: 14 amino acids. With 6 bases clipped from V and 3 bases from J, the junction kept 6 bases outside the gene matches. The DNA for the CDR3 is TGTGCCAGCAGACCACAGGGGGAGTACACTGAAGCTTTCTTT. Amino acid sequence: CASRPQGEYTEAFF. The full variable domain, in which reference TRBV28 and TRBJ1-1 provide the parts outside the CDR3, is DVKVTQSSRYLVKRTGEKVFLECVQDMDHENMFWYRQDPGLGLRLIYFSYDVKMKEKGDIPEGYSVSREKKERFSLILESASTNQTSMYLCASRPQGEYTEAFFGQGTRLTVV.

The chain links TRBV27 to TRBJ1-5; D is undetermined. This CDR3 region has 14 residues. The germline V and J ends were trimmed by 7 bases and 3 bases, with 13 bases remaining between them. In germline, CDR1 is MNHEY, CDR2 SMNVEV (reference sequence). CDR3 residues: CASNTRYLNQPQHF. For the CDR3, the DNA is TGTGCCAGCAACACAAGGTACCTCAATCAGCCCCAGCATTTT.

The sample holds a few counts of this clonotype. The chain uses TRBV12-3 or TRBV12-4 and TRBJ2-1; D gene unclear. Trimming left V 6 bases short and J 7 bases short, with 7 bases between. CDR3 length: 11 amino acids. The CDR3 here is CASRLRNEQFF. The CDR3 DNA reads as TGTGCCAGCAGACTCAGAAATGAGCAGTTCTTC.

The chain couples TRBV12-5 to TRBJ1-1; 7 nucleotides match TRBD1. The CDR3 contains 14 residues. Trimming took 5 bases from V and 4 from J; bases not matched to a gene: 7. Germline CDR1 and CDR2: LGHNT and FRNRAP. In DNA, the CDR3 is TGTGCTAGTGGTAAGACAGGGCTAGGCACTGAAGCTTTCTTT. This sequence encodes CASGKTGLGTEAFF.

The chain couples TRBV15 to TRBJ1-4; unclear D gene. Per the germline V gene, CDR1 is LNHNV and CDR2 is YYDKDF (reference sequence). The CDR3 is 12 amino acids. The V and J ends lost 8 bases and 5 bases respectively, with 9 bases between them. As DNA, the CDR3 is TGTGCCACCTCGGACGTAAATGAAAAACTGTTTTTT. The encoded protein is CATSDVNEKLFF.

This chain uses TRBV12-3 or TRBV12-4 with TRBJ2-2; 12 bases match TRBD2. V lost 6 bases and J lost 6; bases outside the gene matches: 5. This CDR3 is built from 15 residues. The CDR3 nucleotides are TGTGCCAGCAGACAACGACTAGCGGGAGCCGGGGAGCTGTTTTTT. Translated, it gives CASRQRLAGAGELFF.

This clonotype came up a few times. Here the CDR3 DNA reads TGTGCCAGCACTAGGGGCGGGAGGTCCGGCTCCTACGAGCAGTACTTC. It specifies CASTRGGRSGSYEQYF. The chain couples TRBV9 to TRBJ2-7; 8 bases align to TRBD2. Germline assignment: CDR1 SGDLS and CDR2 YYNGEE. The CDR3 loop spans 16 amino acids. V trimming: 6 bases; J trimming: 0 bases; junction bases outside the gene matches: 11.

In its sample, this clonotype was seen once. CDR3: CATSRAPGGADTQYF. For the CDR3, the DNA is TGTGCCACCAGCAGAGCGCCTGGAGGGGCAGATACGCAGTATTTT. The V and J genes are TRBV15 and TRBJ2-3; D might be TRBD2 (6 bases). Germline CDR1 reads LNHNV; CDR2 reads YYDKDF (reference sequence). There are 15 residues in the CDR3. The V gene lost 1 base and the J gene lost 4 bases, with 12 bases spanning the gap.

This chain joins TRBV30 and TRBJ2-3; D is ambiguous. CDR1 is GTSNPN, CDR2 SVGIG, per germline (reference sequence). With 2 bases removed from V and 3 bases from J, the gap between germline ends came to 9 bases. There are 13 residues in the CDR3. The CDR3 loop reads CAWSLSRTDTQYF. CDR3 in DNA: TGTGCCTGGAGTCTTTCAAGGACAGATACGCAGTATTTT.

CDR3 amino acids: CSARPRSAYYEKLFF. The DNA of the CDR3 is TGCAGTGCTAGACCGAGGTCAGCCTACTATGAAAAACTGTTTTTT. V and J are TRBV20-1 and TRBJ1-4; no clear D gene. The length of the CDR3 is 15 residues. Germline V gives CDR1 DFQATT, CDR2 SNEGSKA (reference sequence). V gave up 2 bases and J gave up 6 bases, with 16 bases separating them.

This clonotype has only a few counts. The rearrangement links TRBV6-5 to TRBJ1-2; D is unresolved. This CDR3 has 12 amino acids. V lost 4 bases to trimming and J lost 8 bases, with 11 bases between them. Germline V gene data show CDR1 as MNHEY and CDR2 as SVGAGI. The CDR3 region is CASSSRPGGYTF. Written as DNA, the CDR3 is TGTGCCAGCAGTTCTCGCCCTGGGGGCTACACCTTC.

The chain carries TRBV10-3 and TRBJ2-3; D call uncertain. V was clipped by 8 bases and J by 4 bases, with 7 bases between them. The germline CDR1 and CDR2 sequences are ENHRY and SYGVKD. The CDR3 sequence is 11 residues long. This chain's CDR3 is CAIGVSDTQYF. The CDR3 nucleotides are TGTGCCATCGGGGTATCAGATACGCAGTATTTT.

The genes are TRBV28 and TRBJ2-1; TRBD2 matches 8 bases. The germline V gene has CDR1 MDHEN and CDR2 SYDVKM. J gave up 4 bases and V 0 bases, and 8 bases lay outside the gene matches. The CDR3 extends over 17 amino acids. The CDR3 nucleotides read TGTGCCAGCAGTTTATGGGGAGGACTAGCTGATTACAATGAGCAGTTCTTC. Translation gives CASSLWGGLADYNEQFF.